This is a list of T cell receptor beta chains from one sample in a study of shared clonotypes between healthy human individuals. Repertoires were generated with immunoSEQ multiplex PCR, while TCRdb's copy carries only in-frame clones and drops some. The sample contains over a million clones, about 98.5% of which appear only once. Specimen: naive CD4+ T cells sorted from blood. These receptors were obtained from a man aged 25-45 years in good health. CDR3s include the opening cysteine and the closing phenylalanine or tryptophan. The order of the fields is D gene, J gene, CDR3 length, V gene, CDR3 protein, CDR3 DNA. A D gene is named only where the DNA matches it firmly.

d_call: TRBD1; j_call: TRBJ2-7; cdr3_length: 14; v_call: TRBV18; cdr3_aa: CASSRQGADYEQYF; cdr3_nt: TGTGCCAGCTCACGACAGGGTGCCGACTACGAGCAGTACTTC
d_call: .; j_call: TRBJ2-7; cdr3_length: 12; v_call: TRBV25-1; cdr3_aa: CASSGETYEQYF; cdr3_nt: TGTGCCAGCAGCGGGGAGACCTACGAGCAGTACTTC
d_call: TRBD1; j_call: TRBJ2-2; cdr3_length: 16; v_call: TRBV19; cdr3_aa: CASSTTGGAHTGELFF; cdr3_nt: TGTGCCAGTAGTACCACAGGGGGAGCGCACACCGGGGAGCTGTTTTTT
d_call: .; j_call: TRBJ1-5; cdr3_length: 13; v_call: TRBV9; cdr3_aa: CASSENGDQPQHF; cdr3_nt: TGTGCCAGCAGCGAGAACGGGGATCAGCCCCAGCATTTT
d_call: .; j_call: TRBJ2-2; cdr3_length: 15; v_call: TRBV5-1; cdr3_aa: CASSLAGMDTGELFF; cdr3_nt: TGCGCCAGCAGCTTGGCGGGGATGGACACCGGGGAGCTGTTTTTT
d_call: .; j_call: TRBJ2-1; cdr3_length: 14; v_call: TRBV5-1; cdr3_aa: CASTPGFNYNEQFF; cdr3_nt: TGCGCCAGCACTCCGGGTTTCAACTACAATGAGCAGTTCTTC
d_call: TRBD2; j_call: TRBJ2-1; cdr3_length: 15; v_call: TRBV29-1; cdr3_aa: CSVGTSGSPYNEQFF; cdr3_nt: TGCAGCGTCGGGACTAGCGGGAGCCCCTACAATGAGCAGTTCTTC
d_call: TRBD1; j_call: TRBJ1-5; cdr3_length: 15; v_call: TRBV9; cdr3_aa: CASSEGTGSSQPQHF; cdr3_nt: TGTGCCAGCAGCGAGGGGACAGGGTCCAGTCAGCCCCAGCATTTT
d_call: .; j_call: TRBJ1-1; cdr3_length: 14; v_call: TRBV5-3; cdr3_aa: CARMGPGQNTEAFF; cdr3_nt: TGTGCCAGAATGGGGCCGGGACAGAACACTGAAGCTTTCTTT
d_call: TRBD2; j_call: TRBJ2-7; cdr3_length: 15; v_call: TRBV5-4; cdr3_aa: CASSTKAGGAYEQYF; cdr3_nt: TGTGCCAGCAGCACAAAAGCGGGAGGCGCCTACGAGCAGTACTTC
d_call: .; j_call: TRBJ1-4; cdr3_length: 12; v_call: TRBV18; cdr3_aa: CASTVANEKLFF; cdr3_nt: TGTGCCAGCACAGTAGCAAATGAAAAACTGTTTTTT
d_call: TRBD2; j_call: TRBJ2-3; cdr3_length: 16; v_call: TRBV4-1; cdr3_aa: CASSHGGSSRGDTQYF; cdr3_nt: TGCGCCAGCAGCCATGGCGGGAGTAGTAGGGGAGATACGCAGTATTTT
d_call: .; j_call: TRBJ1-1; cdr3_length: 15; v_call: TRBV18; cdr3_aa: CASSPPDGLNTEAFF; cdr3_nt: TGTGCCAGCTCACCACCCGACGGATTGAACACTGAAGCTTTCTTT